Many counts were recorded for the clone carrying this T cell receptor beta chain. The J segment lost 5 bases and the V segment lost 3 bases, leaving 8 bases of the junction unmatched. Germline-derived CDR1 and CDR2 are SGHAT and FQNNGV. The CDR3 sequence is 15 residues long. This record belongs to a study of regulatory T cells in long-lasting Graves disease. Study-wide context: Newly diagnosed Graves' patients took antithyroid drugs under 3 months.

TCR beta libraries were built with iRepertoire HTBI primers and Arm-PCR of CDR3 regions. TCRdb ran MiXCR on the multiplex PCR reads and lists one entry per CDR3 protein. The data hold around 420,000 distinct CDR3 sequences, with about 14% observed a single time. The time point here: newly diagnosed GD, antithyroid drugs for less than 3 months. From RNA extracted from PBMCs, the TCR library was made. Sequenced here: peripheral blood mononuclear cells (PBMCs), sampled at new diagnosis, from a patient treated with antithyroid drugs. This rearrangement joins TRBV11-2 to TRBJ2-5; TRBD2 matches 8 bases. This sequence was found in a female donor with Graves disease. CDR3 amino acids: CASSFYSGTLETQYF. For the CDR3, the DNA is TGTGCCAGCAGCTTCTATAGCGGGACTTTGGAGACCCAGTACTTC.